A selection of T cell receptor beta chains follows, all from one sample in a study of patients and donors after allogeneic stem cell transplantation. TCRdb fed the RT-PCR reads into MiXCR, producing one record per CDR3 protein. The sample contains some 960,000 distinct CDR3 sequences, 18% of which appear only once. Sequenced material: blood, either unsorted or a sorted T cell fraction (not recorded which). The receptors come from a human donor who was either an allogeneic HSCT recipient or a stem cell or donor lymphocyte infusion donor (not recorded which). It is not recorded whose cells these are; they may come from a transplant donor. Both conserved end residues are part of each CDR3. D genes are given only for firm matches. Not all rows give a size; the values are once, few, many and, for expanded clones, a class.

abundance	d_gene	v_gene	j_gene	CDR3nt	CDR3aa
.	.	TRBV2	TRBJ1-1	TGTGCCAGCAGTGGGCGGGGAATGAACACTGAAGCTTTCTTT	CASSGRGMNTEAFF
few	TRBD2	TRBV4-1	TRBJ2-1	TGCGCCAGCAGCCAAGGGACTAGCGGGAGAGAGTACAATGAGCAGTTCTTC	CASSQGTSGREYNEQFF
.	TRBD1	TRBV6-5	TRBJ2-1	TGTGCCAGCAGTTACTCGTGGACGACAGGGGATGAGCAGTTCTTC	CASSYSWTTGDEQFF
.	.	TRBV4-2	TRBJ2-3	TGTGCCAGCAGCCTTAACGCGGATGGTACGCAGTATTTT	CASSLNADGTQYF
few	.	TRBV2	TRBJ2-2	TGTGCCAGTGCGGTTCTTCACCCGGGCGGGGAGCTGTTTTTT	CASAVLHPGGELFF
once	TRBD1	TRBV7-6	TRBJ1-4	TGTGCCAGCAGCCGTTCCACCCGGGGACAGGCTAATGAAAAACTGTTTTTT	CASSRSTRGQANEKLFF
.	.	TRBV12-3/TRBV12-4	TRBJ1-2	TGTGCCAGCAGCCGTCGGGATCTCTATGGCTACACCTTC	CASSRRDLYGYTF
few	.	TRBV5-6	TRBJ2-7	TGTGCCAGCAGCTACCAAACAGAGTTTCCGTACGAGCAGTACTTC	CASSYQTEFPYEQYF
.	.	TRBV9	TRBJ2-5	TGTGCCAGCAGCGTAGAGGCCGGCCGGGAGACCCAGTACTTC	CASSVEAGRETQYF
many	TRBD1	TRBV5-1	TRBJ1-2	TGCGCCAGCAGTCCGGACAGGGTTCAACATGGCTACACCTTC	CASSPDRVQHGYTF
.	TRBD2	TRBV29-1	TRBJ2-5	TGCAGTGCTAAGCGCGGGGGAGAGACCCAGTACTTC	CSAKRGGETQYF
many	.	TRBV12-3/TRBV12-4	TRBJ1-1	TGTGCCAGCAGTTTAAGGGACCGCCGTGAAGCTTTCTTT	CASSLRDRREAFF
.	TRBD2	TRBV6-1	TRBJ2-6	TGTGCCAGCAGTGCTGGCAGGCGAGCGGGAGGCATCTCTGGGGCCAACGTCCTGACTTTC	CASSAGRRAGGISGANVLTF
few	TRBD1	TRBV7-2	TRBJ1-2	TGTGCCAGCAGCTCAGAGGTGGGACAGGAGGATGGCTACACCTTC	CASSSEVGQEDGYTF
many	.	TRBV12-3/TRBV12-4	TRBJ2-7	TGTGCCAGCAGTTTAGTTTCGGGCGGAGGCGAGCAGTACTTC	CASSLVSGGGEQYF
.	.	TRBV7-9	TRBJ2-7	TGTGCCAGCACCCGGGGGGGGACAGGAGGTGACGAGCAGTACTTC	CASTRGGTGGDEQYF
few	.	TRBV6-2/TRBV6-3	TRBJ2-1	TGTGCCAGCAGTTACGCCGGGGGGCGCGGGTTTGCTTTTCGTAATGAGCAGTTCTTC	CASSYAGGRGFAFRNEQFF
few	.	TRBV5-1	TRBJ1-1	TGCGCCAGCAGCGCAAGACAGAAGACTGAAGCTTTCTTT	CASSARQKTEAFF
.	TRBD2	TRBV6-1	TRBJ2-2	TGTGCCAGCAGTCTAGGACTAGCGGGAGAGACCGGGGAGCTGTTTTTT	CASSLGLAGETGELFF
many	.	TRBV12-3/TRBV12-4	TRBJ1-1	TGTGCCAGCAGCCGAAGACAGGCGAACACTGAAGCTTTCTTT	CASSRRQANTEAFF
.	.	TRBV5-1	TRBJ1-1	TGCGCCAGCAGCTTCTCGTGGGGGTCGGGGGCTGAAGCTTTCTTT	CASSFSWGSGAEAFF
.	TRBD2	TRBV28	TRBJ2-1	TGTGCCAGCCTCAGACTAGCGGGAACTGAGCAGTTCTTC	CASLRLAGTEQFF
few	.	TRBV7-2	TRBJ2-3	TGTGCCAGCAGCAAAGGCTGGGCTAGCACAGATACGCAGTATTTT	CASSKGWASTDTQYF
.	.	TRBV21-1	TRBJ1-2	TGTGCCGAAAAACAGGGTAGCGATGGCTACACCTTC	CAEKQGSDGYTF
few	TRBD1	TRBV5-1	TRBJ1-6	TGCGCCAGCAGCCCGACAGGGGATAATTCACCCCTCCACTTT	CASSPTGDNSPLHF
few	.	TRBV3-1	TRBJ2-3	TGTGCCAGCAGCCCTAGGAGAGACGGAGATACGCAGTATTTT	CASSPRRDGDTQYF
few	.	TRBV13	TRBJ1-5	TGTGCCAGCAGCACCGAACAGGAGCCCCAGCATTTT	CASSTEQEPQHF
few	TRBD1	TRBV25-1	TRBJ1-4	TGTGCCAGCAGTGATCCACAGGGGAAGAATGAAAAACTGTTTTTT	CASSDPQGKNEKLFF